This T cell receptor (beta chain) is from a study of shared clonotypes between healthy human individuals. Evenly divided among several immunoSEQ plates was the genomic DNA of each subset. Profiling relied on immunoSEQ multiplex PCR, and the TCRdb table lists in-frame clones only, not all of them. The sample gives more than 850,000 clones, around 78% of which show up once; approximately 0.56% is in the top ten. Regarding the study as a whole: The researchers took only blood, and tissue repertoires probably look different. Lower generation probabilities were found for non-shared clonotypes than for those shared by all four donors.

In the case of this clone: Its antigen is unidentified.

This CDR3 contains 11 residues. Germline values: CDR1 ENHRY, CDR2 SYGVKD. Trimming left V 4 bases short and J 6 bases short, with 4 bases between. The V and J genes are TRBV10-3 and TRBJ2-1; no definite D call. Input material: memory CD4+ T cells from PBMCs. Subset given: CD45RA-negative fraction. This TCR came from a man between 18 and 35 years old in good health. Some clones in this sample may be carry-over from other donors' samples. CDR3 residues: CAISGVNEQFF. CDR3 DNA: TGTGCCATCAGTGGGGTCAATGAGCAGTTCTTC.